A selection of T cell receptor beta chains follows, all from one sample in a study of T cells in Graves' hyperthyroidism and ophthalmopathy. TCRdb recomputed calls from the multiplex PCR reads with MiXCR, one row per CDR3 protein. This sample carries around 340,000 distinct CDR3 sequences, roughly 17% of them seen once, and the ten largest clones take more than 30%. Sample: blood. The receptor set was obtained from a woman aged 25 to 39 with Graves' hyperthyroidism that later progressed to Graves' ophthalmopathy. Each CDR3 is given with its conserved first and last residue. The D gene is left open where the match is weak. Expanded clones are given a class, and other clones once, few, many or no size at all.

TGTGCCAGTAGGCCCCAAGGTAGCTCTGGGGCCAACGTCCTGACTTTC	CASRPQGSSGANVLTF	-	-	TRBV28	TRBJ2-6
TGTGCCAGCAGCTTAGTGCCCCCCCGACTAGCGGGGGCGTACAATGAGCAGTTCTTC	CASSLVPPRLAGAYNEQFF	few	TRBD2	TRBV7-9	TRBJ2-1
TGCAGTGCTAGAGATCCCCGGGCTAGCTTCCAGACCCAGTACTTC	CSARDPRASFQTQYF	many	-	TRBV20-1	TRBJ2-5
TGTGCCAGCAGTCGCCGGGACTACCCCTACGAGCAGTACTTC	CASSRRDYPYEQYF	few	TRBD2	TRBV28	TRBJ2-7
TGTGCCAGCAGTTCCCGGACAGCCTCTCCGGGATTTCGGCAGCATTTT	CASSSRTASPGFRQHF	many	-	TRBV12-3/TRBV12-4	TRBJ1-5
TGCAGTGCTAGAGATGGAATGAGTGAAGCTTTCTTT	CSARDGMSEAFF	few	-	TRBV20-1	TRBJ1-1
TGCAGTGCTATGGTGGACAGGGTGGCGGCCCAGTACTTC	CSAMVDRVAAQYF	many	TRBD1	TRBV20-1	TRBJ2-5
TGCGCCAGTGGACAGGGAACAGATACGCAGTATTTT	CASGQGTDTQYF	many	TRBD1	TRBV5-1	TRBJ2-3
TGTGCCAGCAGCTTAGATTATGGCGGGTTGAACACCGGGGAGCTGTTTTTT	CASSLDYGGLNTGELFF	many	-	TRBV11-3	TRBJ2-2
TGCAGTGCTAGAGATGGCTCGACTCGGAGCACATATACGCAGTATTTT	CSARDGSTRSTYTQYF	-	-	TRBV20-1	TRBJ2-3
TGTGCCACTCGTTATGGCGAGCAGTACTTC	CATRYGEQYF	few	-	TRBV6-1	TRBJ2-7
TGTGCCTGGAGTGTACGTCTGGGAAATTCACCCCTCCACTTT	CAWSVRLGNSPLHF	-	-	TRBV30	TRBJ1-6
TGTGCCAGCAGGAGAGGTAGGACTAGCAGTACTAGCACAGATACGCAGTATTTT	CASRRGRTSSTSTDTQYF	many	TRBD2	TRBV6-1	TRBJ2-3
TGCAGTGCTAGCCCAGGGGACAGGACTAACACTGAAGCTTTCTTT	CSASPGDRTNTEAFF	-	TRBD1	TRBV20-1	TRBJ1-1
TGTGCCAGCAGCTTGGGAACAGGCTCTGGAAACACCATATATTTT	CASSLGTGSGNTIYF	-	-	TRBV5-6	TRBJ1-3
TGTGCCAGCAGTGACGGCTACCCGTTCTATGGCTACACCTTC	CASSDGYPFYGYTF	once	-	TRBV12-3/TRBV12-4	TRBJ1-2
TGTGCCAGCAGTTACACAGGGGGCAGAAAGACCCAGTACTTC	CASSYTGGRKTQYF	-	TRBD1	TRBV2	TRBJ2-5
TGTGCCACCGGAGCCCGGGACAGTTACAATGAGCAGTTCTTC	CATGARDSYNEQFF	many	TRBD1	TRBV24-1	TRBJ2-1
TGTGCCAGCAGTGGTGCTTGGGGCACGACGCCCTACGAGCAGTACTTC	CASSGAWGTTPYEQYF	-	-	TRBV6-1	TRBJ2-7
TGTGCCAGCAGCTTAGACTTAGCGAGGGGGAATGAGCAGTTCTTC	CASSLDLARGNEQFF	many	-	TRBV7-2	TRBJ2-1
TGTGCCAGCAGCTTAGGGCCGAGCTCTGGAAACACCATATATTTT	CASSLGPSSGNTIYF	many	-	TRBV9	TRBJ1-3
TGCGCCAGCAGCTTGGAGCAGTTGGCTAGAGCCGGGGGGGCCATGGAGACCCAGTACTTC	CASSLEQLARAGGAMETQYF	-	TRBD2	TRBV5-1	TRBJ2-5
TGCAGTGCTGAAGACAGGGTACACACTGAAGCTTTCTTT	CSAEDRVHTEAFF	-	TRBD1	TRBV20-1	TRBJ1-1
TGTGCCATCAGACCGGACCTAGGGGACACTGAAGCTTTCTTT	CAIRPDLGDTEAFF	many	-	TRBV10-3	TRBJ1-1
TGTGCCAGCAGTTTTGAAGGGGCGGGGGTCTACGAGCAGTACTTC	CASSFEGAGVYEQYF	many	TRBD2	TRBV12-3/TRBV12-4	TRBJ2-7
TGCAGTGCTAGGCCTAGCGGGAGGGCCCGCGATACGCAGTATTTT	CSARPSGRARDTQYF	many	TRBD2	TRBV20-1	TRBJ2-3
TGTGCCACCAGCAGAGATGCCCAGGGTACCCACGAGCAGTACTTC	CATSRDAQGTHEQYF	-	-	TRBV15	TRBJ2-7
TGTGCCAGCAGCGTAGTAGCGGGAGGCTCCGGGGAGCTGTTTTTT	CASSVVAGGSGELFF	-	TRBD2	TRBV9	TRBJ2-2